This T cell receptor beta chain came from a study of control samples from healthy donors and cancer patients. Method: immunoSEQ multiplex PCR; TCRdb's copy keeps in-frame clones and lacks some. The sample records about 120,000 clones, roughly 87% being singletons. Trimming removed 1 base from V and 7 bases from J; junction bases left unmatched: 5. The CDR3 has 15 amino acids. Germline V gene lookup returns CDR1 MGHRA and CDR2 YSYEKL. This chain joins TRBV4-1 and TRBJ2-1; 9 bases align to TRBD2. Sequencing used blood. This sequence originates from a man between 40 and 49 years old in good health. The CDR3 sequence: CASSQVAGDVNEQFF. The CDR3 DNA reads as TGCGCCAGCAGCCAAGTAGCGGGGGATGTGAATGAGCAGTTCTTC.